These T cell receptor beta chains were read from a single sample in a study of blood T cells in healthy people across ages. TCRdb fed the 5' RACE reads into MiXCR, producing one record per CDR3 protein. The sample shows 1.5 million to 2 million distinct CDR3 sequences, 28% of them seen only once. The sequenced sample consisted of blood. The receptor source for this set is a woman aged 30 to 39 in good health. Each CDR3 is given without its conserved first and last residue.

J gene,V gene,CDR3 protein
TRBJ1-2,TRBV2,ASKGSDYGYT
TRBJ1-1,TRBV5-1,ASSFSVLMMNTEAF
TRBJ2-5,TRBV4-1,ASSQGRTAQETQY
TRBJ2-5,TRBV4-1,ASSQDRTGQETQY
-,TRBV7-2,ASSLVPAGGETQY
TRBJ2-7,TRBV5-1,ASSLEGPMSSYEQY
TRBJ2-2,TRBV20-1,SAITSGGLTGERF
TRBJ1-4,TRBV12-5,ASGLATGTRNEKLF
TRBJ1-4,TRBV14,ASSQGGPIDEKLF
TRBJ1-4,TRBV5-1,ASSFTNSGTNEKLF
TRBJ1-2,TRBV7-9,ASSKTGQGNYGYT
TRBJ1-1,TRBV20-1,IARGPYTEAF
TRBJ2-1,TRBV7-9,ASSLSSGAQIDEQF
TRBJ2-3,TRBV9,ASSVLGTDTQY
TRBJ2-5,TRBV24-1,ATSDAGETQY
TRBJ2-1,TRBV5-1,SSSGSEQF
TRBJ2-3,TRBV2,ASATGGTDTQY
TRBJ2-3,TRBV7-9,ASGEVTDTQY
TRBJ2-7,TRBV5-1,ASSRDILRYEQY
TRBJ2-3,TRBV20-1,SAPQGGDTQY
TRBJ2-7,TRBV7-9,ASSLGVRGREDEQY
TRBJ1-2,TRBV20-1,SARDLMGANNGYT
TRBJ2-5,TRBV5-1,ASSRTGGPETQY
TRBJ2-7,TRBV4-1,ASSQEHGTYEQY
TRBJ2-1,TRBV7-2,ASSLARVVLF
TRBJ2-1,TRBV3-1,ASSQETGTLSYNEQF
TRBJ2-3,TRBV29-1,SVVGSGGHTDTQY
TRBJ2-3,TRBV28,ASSSHLLAGVGDTQY
TRBJ2-1,TRBV2,ASIAETSYNEQF
TRBJ2-7,TRBV12-3/TRBV12-4,ASSRRTGEDYEQY